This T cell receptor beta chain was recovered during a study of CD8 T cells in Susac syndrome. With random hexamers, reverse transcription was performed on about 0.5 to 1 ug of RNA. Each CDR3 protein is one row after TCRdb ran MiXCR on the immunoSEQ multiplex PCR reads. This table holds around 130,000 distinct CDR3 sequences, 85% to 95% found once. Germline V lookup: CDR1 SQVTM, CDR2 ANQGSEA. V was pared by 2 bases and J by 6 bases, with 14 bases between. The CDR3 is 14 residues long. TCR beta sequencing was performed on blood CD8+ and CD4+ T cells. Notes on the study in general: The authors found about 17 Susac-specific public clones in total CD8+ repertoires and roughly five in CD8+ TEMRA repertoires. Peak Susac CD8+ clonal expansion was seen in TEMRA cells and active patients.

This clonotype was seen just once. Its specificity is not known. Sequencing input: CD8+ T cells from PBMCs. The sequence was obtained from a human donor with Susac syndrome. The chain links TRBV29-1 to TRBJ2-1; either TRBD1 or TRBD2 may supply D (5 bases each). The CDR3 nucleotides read TGCAGCGTTGAAAGGGGTAATGGGGGCAATGAGCAGTTCTTC. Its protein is CSVERGNGGNEQFF.